This T cell receptor (beta chain) was sequenced for a study of blood T cells in healthy people across ages. Across the study: Template switching caught about one barcoded beta molecule for each two T cells. The study's findings and limits: In long-lived donors, naive CD4+ cell counts and diversity exceeded those of aged donors.

Combining a sample-barcoded 5' primer with a J-beta primer mix, a second PCR ran for about 7 to 11 cycles. Carrying 12 random nucleotides, a template-switch adaptor labeled each individual cDNA molecule. At least 2.5 million CDR3-containing paired-end reads were obtained per sample. TCRdb independently ran MiXCR on the 5' RACE reads; one entry per CDR3 protein. This sample has about a million distinct CDR3 sequences, with 35% to 40% found just once. Many counts were recorded for this clonotype. No antigen is known for it. Trimming took off 1 base at V and 7 bases at J, with 13 bases between the two ends. The CDR3 is made up of 14 amino acids. CDR1 and CDR2 (germline): MNHEY, SMNVEV (reference sequence).

The V call is TRBV27, the J call TRBJ1-2, with D possibly TRBD1 on 5 matching bases. The sample comprised blood. This TCR came from a man younger than 35 in good health. In DNA form, the CDR3 reads TGTGCCAGCAGTTTATTACGGGGGACGGGTGGCTACACCTTC. It translates to CASSLLRGTGGYTF.